This TCR beta chain was sequenced in a study of blood T cell repertoires in COVID-19. Across the study: The United States, Italy and Spain provided the acute and convalescent COVID-19 samples. The cDNA or gDNA used as material had been derived from T cells, B-cell-depleted T cells, or PBMCs.

The CDR3 is made up of 16 amino acids. The trim removed 2 bases at V and 7 bases at J, leaving 7 bases unmatched. Germline loops: CDR1 KGHSH, CDR2 LQKENI. Original processing methods: The authors estimated nucleated cell counts from reference gene primer amplification. Only in-frame clones appear in the TCRdb table, and some are missing; sequencing was by immunoSEQ multiplex PCR. D and trimming were read from the DNA, whereas the V and J calls and clone size are those reported in that table. The sample holds roughly 100,000 clones, under 90% seen once. The chain employs TRBV18 and TRBJ2-7; 14 nucleotides match TRBD2. The sequenced sample was peripheral blood. The receptor was derived from a human donor in a cohort sampled during active or convalescent COVID-19. CDR3 residues: CASSPKTSGGASEQYF. The CDR3 DNA sequence: TGTGCCAGCTCACCAAAGACTAGCGGGGGGGCAAGTGAGCAGTACTTC.